This TCR beta chain was recorded in a study of T cell responses to AZD1222 COVID-19 vaccine. General study points: Nearly half of spike-specific TCRs reportedly target unmutated variant regions. All repertoire sampling was performed exclusively after the peak T cell response. Seropositive status at baseline applied to only a handful of AZD1222 recipients. Dominant CD4 TCR responses targeted spike regions 160-218 and 743-854.

With respect to this clone: Its antigen is not known.

CDR1 LGHDT and CDR2 YNNKEL come from the germline V gene (reference sequence). V was pared by 8 bases and J by 7 bases, with 18 bases between. The CDR3 is 15 residues long. Here immunoSEQ multiplex PCR was the method, and the copy in TCRdb shows in-frame clones only, minus some. Among more than 95,000 clones, around 91% were seen once, and the ten largest hold around 4.5%. The receptor's source is an adult in good health. The chain combines TRBV3-1 (or the pseudogene TRBV3-2) with TRBJ1-6; D perhaps matches TRBD1 (6 bases). Source: peripheral blood, taken on day 0 of MenACWY control vaccination. This CDR3 is CASYVGQPKNSPLHF. CDR3 sequence (DNA): TGTGCCAGCTACGTCGGACAGCCAAAAAATTCACCCCTCCACTTT.